These 22 T cell receptor beta chains came from one sample sequenced in a study of cytomegalovirus exposure and HLA in healthy donors. The PCR ran on 60 Vbeta and 13 Jbeta primers. Measured with immunoSEQ multiplex PCR; TCRdb has only the in-frame clones, and not every one. The data contain some 120,000 clones, about 80% of them singletons. The sample consisted of PBMCs. The receptors shown here come from a young man in good health and CMV-seronegative.

The rearrangement links TRBV19 to TRBJ1-1; D may be TRBD1 (6 bases). CDR1 is LNHDA, CDR2 SQIVND, per germline (reference sequence). V lost 5 bases to trimming and J lost 2 bases, with 12 bases between them. The CDR3 is 14 residues long. The chain's CDR3 is CASSSRGENTEAFF. CDR3 nucleotides: TGTGCCAGTAGTTCCAGGGGCGAAAACACTGAAGCTTTCTTT. Filled out from reference TRBV19 and TRBJ1-1, the complete variable domain reads DGGITQSPKYLFRKEGQNVTLSCEQNLNHDAMYWYRQDPGQGLRLIYYSQIVNDFQKGDIAEGYSVSREKKESFPLTVTSAQKNPTAFYLCASSSRGENTEAFFGQGTRLTVV.

The table lists this clone with a count of one. CDR3 nucleotides: TGCGCCAGCAGCCCACCCGGGACAGGGCCTCGGGAGCAGTACTTC. It is translated as CASSPPGTGPREQYF. The chain recombines TRBV4-1 with TRBJ2-7; 9 positions match TRBD1. Germline loops: CDR1 MGHRA, CDR2 YSYEKL. The CDR3 runs 15 residues. J was trimmed by 7 bases and V by 4 bases; bases with no gene match: 11.

V is TRBV6-5 and J is TRBJ1-5; a weak D match, TRBD1 (5 bases). Germline assignment: CDR1 MNHEY and CDR2 SVGAGI. V shed 2 bases and J shed 2 bases, with 10 bases lying between them. The CDR3 sequence is 15 residues long. For the CDR3, the DNA is TGTGCCAGCAGTTACAAAGGGGAGGGCAATCAGCCCCAGCATTTT. This encodes CASSYKGEGNQPQHF.

This rearrangement joins TRBV7-9 to TRBJ2-3; D is unclear. The germline CDR1 and CDR2 sequences are SEHNR and FQNEAQ (reference sequence). Trimming pared 3 bases from V and 4 bases from J, leaving 8 bases between. This CDR3 contains 13 residues. CDR3 amino acids: CASSFGGADTQYF. In nucleotides, the CDR3 is TGTGCCAGCAGCTTTGGCGGTGCAGATACGCAGTATTTT. Using reference TRBV7-9 and TRBJ2-3 for the parts outside the CDR3, the full variable domain is DTGVSQNPRHKITKRGQNVTFRCDPISEHNRLYWYRQTLGQGPEFLTYFQNEAQLEKSRLLSDRFSAERPKGSFSTLEIQRTEQGDSAMYLCASSFGGADTQYFGPGTRLTVL.

The chain joins TRBV6-5 to TRBJ2-7; 8 positions match TRBD1. This CDR3 region has 16 residues. Unmatched junction bases numbered 10, after V lost 4 bases and J lost 2 bases. Germline lookup yields CDR1 MNHEY and CDR2 SVGAGI. The CDR3 spells CASSSDRVYTTYEQYF. In DNA, the CDR3 is TGTGCCAGCAGTTCGGACAGGGTCTATACTACCTACGAGCAGTACTTC.

The rearrangement joins TRBV27 to TRBJ2-7; 9 bases match TRBD2. In germline, CDR1 is MNHEY, CDR2 SMNVEV (reference sequence). The CDR3 spans 14 residues. After removal of 5 bases from V and 0 bases from J, the junction contained 2 bases not matched to a gene. The CDR3 region is CASSHSGSSYEQYF. The CDR3 DNA reads TGTGCCAGCAGTCATAGCGGGAGCTCCTACGAGCAGTACTTC.

This clone has more than one count but fewer than ten. V gene TRBV5-6 combines with J gene TRBJ2-7; D is unclear. The length of the CDR3 is 11 residues. V dropped 0 bases and J dropped 4 bases, with 2 bases sitting between them. Germline CDR1 is SGHDT and CDR2 is YYEEEE. The CDR3 sequence is CASSLAYEQYF. CDR3 in DNA: TGTGCCAGCAGCTTGGCGTACGAGCAGTACTTC.

The rearrangement joins TRBV21-1 to TRBJ2-5; the table's TRBD2 call for D was not verified on the DNA. TRBV21-1 is recorded as a pseudogene. This CDR3 spans 14 amino acids. The CDR3 coding sequence is TGTGCCAGCAGCCCTCGCGGGCTTGTTGAGACCCAGTACTTC. Translated: CASSPRGLVETQYF.

The rearrangement links TRBV25-1 to TRBJ1-1, with 8 bases identical to TRBD1. Germline values: CDR1 MGHDK, CDR2 SYGVNS. Losses at the gene ends were 7 bases for V and 4 bases for J; bases not matched to a gene: 2. The CDR3 contains 12 residues. Written as DNA, the CDR3 is TGTGCCAGCAACAGGGGGGGCACTGAAGCTTTCTTT. Residues: CASNRGGTEAFF. The complete variable domain, with remaining parts taken from reference TRBV25-1 and TRBJ1-1, reads EADIYQTPRYLVIGTGKKITLECSQTMGHDKMYWYQQDPGMELHLIHYSYGVNSTEKGDLSSESTVSRIRTEHFPLTLESARPSHTSQYLCASNRGGTEAFFGQGTRLTVV.

The chain joins TRBV18 to TRBJ2-5; 8 bases fit TRBD1. Trimming at V came to 2 bases and at J to 0 bases, leaving 2 bases not matched to a gene. The CDR3 extends over 15 amino acids. Germline V gives CDR1 KGHSH, CDR2 LQKENI. CDR3 coding DNA: TGTGCCAGCTCACCAACGACAGGGGACCAAGAGACCCAGTACTTC. Its translation: CASSPTTGDQETQYF. The variable domain in full, with the rest retrieved from reference TRBV18 and TRBJ2-5, is NAGVMQNPRHLVRRRGQEARLRCSPMKGHSHVYWYRQLPEEGLKFMVYLQKENIIDESGMPKERFSAEFPKEGPSILRIQQVVRGDSAAYFCASSPTTGDQETQYFGPGTRLLVL.

Concerning this clone: The junction and the germline gene differ at one end; a read error may be behind it. The gene calls are TRBV7-6 and TRBJ2-7; 12 bases match TRBD2. Germline CDR1 SGHVS, CDR2 FNYEAQ. This CDR3 region has 15 residues. CDR3 loop: CASSLGLAGDYGQYF. In DNA form, the CDR3 reads TGTGCCAGCAGCTTAGGACTAGCGGGAGACTACGGGCAGTACTTC.

This clone came up once. The chain is built from TRBV14 and TRBJ2-1; D uncertain. Germline values: CDR1 SGHDN, CDR2 FVKESK. V dropped 6 bases and J dropped 4 bases, with 4 bases sitting between them. The CDR3 spans 11 residues. The CDR3 DNA is TGTGCCAGCAGGGCATACAATGAGCAGTTCTTC. As protein: CASRAYNEQFF.

The rearrangement links TRBV29-1 to TRBJ1-3, with D maybe TRBD1 (5 bases). Trimming removed 4 bases at V and 0 bases at J, with 10 bases between. CDR1 is SQVTM, CDR2 ANQGSEA, per germline. The CDR3 covers 14 residues. In DNA form, the CDR3 reads TGCAGCGTTGTGGCAGGGATCTCTGGAAACACCATATATTTT. Amino acid sequence: CSVVAGISGNTIYF.

V is TRBV7-9 and J is TRBJ2-3; 8 bases fit TRBD2. The CDR3 length is 18 residues. V shed 3 bases and J 1 base; nucleotides not matched to a gene: 12. Germline V gene data show CDR1 as SEHNR and CDR2 as FQNEAQ (reference sequence). For the CDR3, the DNA is TGTGCCAGCAGCTTTGGTGATTTCCGGGAGGGCGGCACAGATACGCAGTATTTT. Translating it yields CASSFGDFREGGTDTQYF.

The V call is TRBV27, the J call TRBJ2-7, with TRBD2 matching 8 bases. The CDR3 is 15 residues long. Germline CDR1 reads MNHEY; CDR2 reads SMNVEV (reference sequence). Trimming cost V 0 bases and J 3 bases; bases outside gene matches: 4. The CDR3 DNA sequence: TGTGCCAGCAGTTTATCCGGCGGGAGGAACTACGAGCAGTACTTC. Encoded protein: CASSLSGGRNYEQYF.

The chain joins TRBV7-8 to TRBJ2-7, with D possibly TRBD1 on 5 matching bases. The germline CDR1 and CDR2 sequences are SGHVS and FQNEAQ. The CDR3 runs 14 residues. V was pared by 0 bases and J by 2 bases, with 8 bases between. CDR3 residues: CASSLAGAAYEQYF. The DNA of the CDR3 is TGTGCCAGCAGCTTAGCAGGGGCGGCCTACGAGCAGTACTTC.

The chain uses TRBV29-1 and TRBJ2-7; TRBD2 agrees at 7 bases. The germline CDR1 and CDR2 sequences are SQVTM and ANQGSEA. The CDR3 is 14 amino acids. Trimming cost V 7 bases and J 2 bases; bases outside gene matches: 11. The CDR3 sequence is CSAHGLADPYEQYF. The DNA for the CDR3 is TGCAGCGCCCATGGGCTAGCGGATCCCTACGAGCAGTACTTC.

The genes are TRBV7-2 and TRBJ2-1, with D perhaps TRBD2 (7 bases). The CDR3 contains 14 residues. The V and J ends lost 5 bases and 8 bases respectively, with 16 bases between them. In germline, CDR1 is SGHTA, CDR2 FQGNSA. This chain's CDR3 is CASSTGGGWDEQFF. Here the CDR3 DNA reads TGTGCCAGCAGCACGGGCGGGGGCTGGGATGAGCAGTTCTTC.

This rearrangement joins TRBV7-9 to TRBJ1-5; 7 nucleotides align to TRBD1. This CDR3 has 16 amino acids. J was trimmed by 5 bases and V by 5 bases; bases with no gene match: 12. Germline V gives CDR1 SEHNR, CDR2 FQNEAQ (reference sequence). The CDR3 region is CASSDLFDREDQPQHF. The CDR3 nucleotides are TGTGCCAGCAGCGATCTCTTTGACAGGGAGGATCAGCCCCAGCATTTT.

The chain employs TRBV30 and TRBJ1-1; D possibly corresponds to TRBD1 (6 bases). V lost 0 bases and J 7 bases, leaving 9 bases between the germline ends. Looked up from germline, CDR1 is GTSNPN and CDR2 is SVGIG (reference sequence). The CDR3 is 12 residues long. As DNA, the CDR3 is TGTGCCTGGAGTGTACAGGGAAATGAAGCTTTCTTT. Amino acid sequence: CAWSVQGNEAFF.

A few counts support this clone. V and J are TRBV5-6 and TRBJ2-7, with TRBD2 matching over 10 bases. V gave up 4 bases and J gave up 2 bases; unmatched junction bases: 12. The germline CDR1 and CDR2 sequences are SGHDT and YYEEEE. This CDR3 has 17 amino acids. The CDR3 region has the DNA TGTGCCAGCAGCCCGCGGACTAGCGGCTTCGTACCCTACGAGCAGTACTTC. Translating gives CASSPRTSGFVPYEQYF.

V is TRBV6-5 and J is TRBJ1-2, with TRBD1 matching 7 bases. The CDR3 runs 15 residues. V gave up 0 bases and J gave up 2 bases; unmatched junction bases: 3. Germline loops: CDR1 MNHEY, CDR2 SVGAGI. The CDR3 DNA sequence: TGTGCCAGCAGTTACTCTGCAGGGGGGAACTATGGCTACACCTTC. Residues: CASSYSAGGNYGYTF.